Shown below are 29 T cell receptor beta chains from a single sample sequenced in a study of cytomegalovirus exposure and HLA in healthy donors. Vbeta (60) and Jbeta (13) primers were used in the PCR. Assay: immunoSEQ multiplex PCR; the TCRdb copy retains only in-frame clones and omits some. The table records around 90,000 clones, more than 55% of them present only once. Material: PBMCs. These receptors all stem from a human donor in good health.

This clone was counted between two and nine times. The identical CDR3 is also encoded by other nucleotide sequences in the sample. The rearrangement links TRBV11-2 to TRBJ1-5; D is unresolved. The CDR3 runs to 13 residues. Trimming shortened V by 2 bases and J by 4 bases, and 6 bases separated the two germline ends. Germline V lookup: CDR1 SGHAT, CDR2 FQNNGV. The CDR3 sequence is CASSLYSNQPQHF. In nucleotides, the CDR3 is TGTGCCAGCAGCTTATACTCAAATCAGCCCCAGCATTTT.

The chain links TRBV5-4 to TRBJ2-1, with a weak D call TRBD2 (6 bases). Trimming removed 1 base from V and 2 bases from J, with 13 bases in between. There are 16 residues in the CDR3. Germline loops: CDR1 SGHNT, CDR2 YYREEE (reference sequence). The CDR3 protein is CASSLSGSGPYNEQFF. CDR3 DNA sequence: TGTGCCAGCAGCTTGTCCGGGAGTGGACCCTACAATGAGCAGTTCTTC.

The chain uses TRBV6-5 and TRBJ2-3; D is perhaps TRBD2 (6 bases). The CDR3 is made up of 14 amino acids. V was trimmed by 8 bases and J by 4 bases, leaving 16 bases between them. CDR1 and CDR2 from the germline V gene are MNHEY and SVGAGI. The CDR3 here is CASAAVAGSDTQYF. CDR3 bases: TGTGCCAGCGCAGCGGTTGCGGGATCAGATACGCAGTATTTT.

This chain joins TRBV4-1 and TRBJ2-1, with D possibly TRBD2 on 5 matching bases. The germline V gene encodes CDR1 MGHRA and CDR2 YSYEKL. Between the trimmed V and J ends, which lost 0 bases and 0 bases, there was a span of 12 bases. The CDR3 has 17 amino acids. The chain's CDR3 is CASSQDWEFFSYNEQFF. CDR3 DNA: TGCGCCAGCAGCCAAGATTGGGAGTTCTTCTCCTACAATGAGCAGTTCTTC.

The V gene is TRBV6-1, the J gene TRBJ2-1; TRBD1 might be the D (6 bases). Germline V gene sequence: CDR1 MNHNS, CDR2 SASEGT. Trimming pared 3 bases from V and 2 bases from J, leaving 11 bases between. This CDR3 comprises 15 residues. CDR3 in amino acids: CASSDQGQTYNEQFF. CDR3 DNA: TGTGCCAGCAGTGATCAGGGGCAAACCTACAATGAGCAGTTCTTC.

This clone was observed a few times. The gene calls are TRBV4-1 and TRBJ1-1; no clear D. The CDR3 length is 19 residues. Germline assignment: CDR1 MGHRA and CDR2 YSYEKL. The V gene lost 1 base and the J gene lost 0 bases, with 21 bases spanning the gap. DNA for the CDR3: TGCGCCAGCAGCCAAGGTCTAGCGAGGGAACCACTAATGAACACTGAAGCTTTCTTT. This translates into CASSQGLAREPLMNTEAFF.

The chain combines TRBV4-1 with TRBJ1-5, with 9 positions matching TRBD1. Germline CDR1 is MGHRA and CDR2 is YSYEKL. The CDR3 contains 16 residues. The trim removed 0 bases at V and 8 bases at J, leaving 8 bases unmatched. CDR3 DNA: TGCGCCAGCAGCCAAGACCGTGGACAGGGGATTAAGCCCCAGCATTTT. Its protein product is CASSQDRGQGIKPQHF.

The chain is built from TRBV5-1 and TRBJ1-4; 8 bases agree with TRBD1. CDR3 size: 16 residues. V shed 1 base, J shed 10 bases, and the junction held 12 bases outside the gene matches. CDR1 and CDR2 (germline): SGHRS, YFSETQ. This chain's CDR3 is CASSLQAGQGSGKLFF. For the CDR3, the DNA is TGCGCCAGCAGCTTGCAAGCCGGACAGGGTTCTGGAAAACTGTTTTTT.

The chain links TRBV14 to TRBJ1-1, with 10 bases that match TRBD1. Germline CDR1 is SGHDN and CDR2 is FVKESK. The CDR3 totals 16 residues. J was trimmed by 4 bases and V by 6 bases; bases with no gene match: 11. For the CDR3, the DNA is TGTGCCAGCAGAGAGGGGACAGGGGACCCGAGCACTGAAGCTTTCTTT. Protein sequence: CASREGTGDPSTEAFF.

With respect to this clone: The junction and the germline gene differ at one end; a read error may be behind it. The CDR3 loop reads CASSPGQGSSEQYF. DNA for the CDR3: TGCGCCAGCAGCCCGGGACAGGGTTCCTCCGAGCAGTACTTC. The V gene is TRBV4-3, the J gene TRBJ2-7, with 9 nucleotides matching TRBD1. This CDR3 is built from 14 residues. Per the germline V gene, CDR1 is LGHNA and CDR2 is YSLEER.

The CDR3 coding sequence is TGTGCCAGCAGCTTAGGGTTCGGGGACGAGCAGTACTTC. Translating it yields CASSLGFGDEQYF. The rearrangement links TRBV7-9 to TRBJ2-7; tentatively, D is TRBD2 (5 bases). Trimming took 1 base from V and 5 from J, leaving 9 bases between them. The CDR3 is 13 amino acids. Germline-derived CDR1 and CDR2 are SEHNR and FQNEAQ (reference sequence).

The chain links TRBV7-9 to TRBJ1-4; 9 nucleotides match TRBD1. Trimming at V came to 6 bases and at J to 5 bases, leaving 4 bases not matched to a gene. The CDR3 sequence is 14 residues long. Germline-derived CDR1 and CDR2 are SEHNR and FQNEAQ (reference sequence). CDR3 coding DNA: TGTGCCAGCAGGAACAGGGGGCCAAATGAAAAACTGTTTTTT. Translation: CASRNRGPNEKLFF. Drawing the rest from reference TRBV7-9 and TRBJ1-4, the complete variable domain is DTGVSQNPRHKITKRGQNVTFRCDPISEHNRLYWYRQTLGQGPEFLTYFQNEAQLEKSRLLSDRFSAERPKGSFSTLEIQRTEQGDSAMYLCASRNRGPNEKLFFGSGTQLSVL.

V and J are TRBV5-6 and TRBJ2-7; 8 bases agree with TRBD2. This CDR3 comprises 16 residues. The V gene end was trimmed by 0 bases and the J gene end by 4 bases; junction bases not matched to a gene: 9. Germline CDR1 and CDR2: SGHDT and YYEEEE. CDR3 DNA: TGTGCCAGCAGCTTGGGGTTCCGGGGGGGTAGGTACGAGCAGTACTTC. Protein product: CASSLGFRGGRYEQYF.

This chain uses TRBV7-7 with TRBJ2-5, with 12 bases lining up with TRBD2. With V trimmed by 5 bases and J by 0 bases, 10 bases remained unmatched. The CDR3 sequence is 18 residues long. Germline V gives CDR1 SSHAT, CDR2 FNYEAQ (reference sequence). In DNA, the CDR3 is TGTGCCAGCAGCCCAGCCTCTAGCGGGGGGGTGTACCAAGAGACCCAGTACTTC. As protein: CASSPASSGGVYQETQYF.

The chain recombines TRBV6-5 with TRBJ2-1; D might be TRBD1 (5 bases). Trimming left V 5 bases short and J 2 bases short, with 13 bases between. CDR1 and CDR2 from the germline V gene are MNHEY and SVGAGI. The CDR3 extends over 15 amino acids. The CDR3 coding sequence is TGTGCCAGCAGTCTAGACAGATTTCCCTACAATGAGCAGTTCTTC. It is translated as CASSLDRFPYNEQFF.

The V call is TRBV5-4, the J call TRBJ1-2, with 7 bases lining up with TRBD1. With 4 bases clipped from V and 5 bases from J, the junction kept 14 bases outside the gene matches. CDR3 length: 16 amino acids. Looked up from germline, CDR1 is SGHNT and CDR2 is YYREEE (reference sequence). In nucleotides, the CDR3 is TGTGCCAGCAGCCTGAGATCCCCAGGGGGTTTATATGGCTACACCTTC. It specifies CASSLRSPGGLYGYTF. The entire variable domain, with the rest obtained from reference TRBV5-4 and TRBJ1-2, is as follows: ETGVTQSPTHLIKTRGQQVTLRCSSQSGHNTVSWYQQALGQGPQFIFQYYREEENGRGNFPPRFSGLQFPNYSSELNVNALELDDSALYLCASSLRSPGGLYGYTFGSGTRLTVV.

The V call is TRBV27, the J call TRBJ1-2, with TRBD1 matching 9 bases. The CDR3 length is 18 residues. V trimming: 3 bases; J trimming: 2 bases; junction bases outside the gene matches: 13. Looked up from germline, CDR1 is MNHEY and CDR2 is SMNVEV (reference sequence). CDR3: CASSFSSPGTGFNYGYTF. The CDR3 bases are TGTGCCAGCAGTTTTAGCAGCCCCGGGACAGGGTTCAACTATGGCTACACCTTC.

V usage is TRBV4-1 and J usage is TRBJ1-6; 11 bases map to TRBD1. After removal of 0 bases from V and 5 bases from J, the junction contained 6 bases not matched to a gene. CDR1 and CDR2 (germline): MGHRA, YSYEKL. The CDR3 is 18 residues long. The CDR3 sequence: CASSQDLGQGADNSPLHF. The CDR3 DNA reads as TGCGCCAGCAGCCAAGATCTTGGACAGGGGGCAGATAATTCACCCCTCCACTTT.

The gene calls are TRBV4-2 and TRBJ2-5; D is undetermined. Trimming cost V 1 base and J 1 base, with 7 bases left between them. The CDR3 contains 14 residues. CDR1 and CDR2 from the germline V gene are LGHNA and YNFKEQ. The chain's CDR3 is CASSQGATQETQYF. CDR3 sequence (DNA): TGTGCCAGCAGCCAAGGAGCAACCCAAGAGACCCAGTACTTC.

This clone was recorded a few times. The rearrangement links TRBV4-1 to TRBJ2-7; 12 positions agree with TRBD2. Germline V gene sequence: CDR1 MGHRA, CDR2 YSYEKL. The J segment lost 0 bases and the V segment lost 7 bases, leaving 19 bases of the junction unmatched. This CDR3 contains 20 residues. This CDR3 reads CASTPGPSGGVPLSSYEQYF. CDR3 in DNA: TGCGCCAGCACCCCCGGCCCTAGCGGGGGGGTTCCCCTGAGCTCCTACGAGCAGTACTTC.

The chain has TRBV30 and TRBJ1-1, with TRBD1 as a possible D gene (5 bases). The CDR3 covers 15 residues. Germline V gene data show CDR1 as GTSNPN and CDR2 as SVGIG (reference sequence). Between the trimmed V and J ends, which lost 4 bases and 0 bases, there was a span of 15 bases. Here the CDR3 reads CAWIVGGTMNTEAFF. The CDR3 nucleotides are TGTGCCTGGATTGTGGGGGGGACCATGAACACTGAAGCTTTCTTT. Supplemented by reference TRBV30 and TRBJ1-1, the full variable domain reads SQTIHQWPATLVQPVGSPLSLECTVEGTSNPNLYWYRQAAGRGLQLLFYSVGIGQISSEVPQNLSASRPQDRQFILSSKKLLLSDSGFYLCAWIVGGTMNTEAFFGQGTRLTVV.

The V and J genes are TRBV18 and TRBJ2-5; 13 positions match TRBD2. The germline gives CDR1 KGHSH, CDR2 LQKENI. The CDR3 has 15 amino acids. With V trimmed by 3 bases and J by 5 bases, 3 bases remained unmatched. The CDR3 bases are TGTGCCAGCTCACCCCCGGGACTAGCGGGGGAGACCCAGTACTTC. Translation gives CASSPPGLAGETQYF. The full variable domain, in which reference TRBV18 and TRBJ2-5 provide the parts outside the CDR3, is NAGVMQNPRHLVRRRGQEARLRCSPMKGHSHVYWYRQLPEEGLKFMVYLQKENIIDESGMPKERFSAEFPKEGPSILRIQQVVRGDSAAYFCASSPPGLAGETQYFGPGTRLLVL.

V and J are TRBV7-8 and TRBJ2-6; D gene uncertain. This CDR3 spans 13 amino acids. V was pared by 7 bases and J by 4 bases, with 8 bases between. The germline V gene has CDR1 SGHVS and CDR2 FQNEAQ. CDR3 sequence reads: CASTFPGANVLTF. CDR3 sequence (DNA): TGTGCCAGCACCTTCCCGGGGGCCAACGTCCTGACTTTC. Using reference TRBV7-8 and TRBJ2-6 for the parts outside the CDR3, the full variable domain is GAGVSQSPRYKVAKRGQDVALRCDPISGHVSLFWYQQALGQGPEFLTYFQNEAQLDKSGLPSDRFFAERPEGSVSTLKIQRTQQEDSAVYLCASTFPGANVLTFGAGSRLTVL.

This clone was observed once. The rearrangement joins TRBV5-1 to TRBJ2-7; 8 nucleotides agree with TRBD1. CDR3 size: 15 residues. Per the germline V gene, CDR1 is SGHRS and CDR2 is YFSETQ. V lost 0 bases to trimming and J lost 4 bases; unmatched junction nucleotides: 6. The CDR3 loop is CASSLDGQGGYEQYF. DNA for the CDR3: TGCGCCAGCAGCTTGGATGGACAGGGAGGTTACGAGCAGTACTTC.

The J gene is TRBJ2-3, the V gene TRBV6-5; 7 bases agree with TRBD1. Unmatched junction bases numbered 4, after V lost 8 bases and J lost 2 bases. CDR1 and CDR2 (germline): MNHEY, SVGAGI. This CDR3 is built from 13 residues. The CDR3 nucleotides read TGTGCCAGCCGGGACAGTAACACAGATACGCAGTATTTT. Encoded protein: CASRDSNTDTQYF.

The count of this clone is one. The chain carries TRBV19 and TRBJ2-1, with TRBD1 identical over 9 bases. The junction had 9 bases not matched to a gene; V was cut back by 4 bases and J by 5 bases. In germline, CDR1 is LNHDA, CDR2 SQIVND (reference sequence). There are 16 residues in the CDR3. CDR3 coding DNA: TGTGCCAGTAGTACCGAACAGGGGGCGATTGACAATGAGCAGTTCTTC. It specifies CASSTEQGAIDNEQFF.

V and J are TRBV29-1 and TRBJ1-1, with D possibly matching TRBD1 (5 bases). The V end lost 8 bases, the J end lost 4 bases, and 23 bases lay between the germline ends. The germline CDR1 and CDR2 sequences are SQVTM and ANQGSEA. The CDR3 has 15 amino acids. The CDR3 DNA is TGCAGCTCCCTTCCGCCGGGACTTTTAGTCACTGAAGCTTTCTTT. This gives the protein CSSLPPGLLVTEAFF.

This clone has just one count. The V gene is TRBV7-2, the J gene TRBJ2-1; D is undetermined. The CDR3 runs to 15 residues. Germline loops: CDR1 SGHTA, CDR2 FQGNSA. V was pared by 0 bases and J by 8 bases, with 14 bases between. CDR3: CASSLAYSLRYEQFF. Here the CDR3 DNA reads TGTGCCAGCAGCTTAGCATACTCCCTGCGGTATGAGCAGTTCTTC. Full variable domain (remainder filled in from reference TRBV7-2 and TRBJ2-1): GAGVSQSPSNKVTEKGKDVELRCDPISGHTALYWYRQSLGQGLEFLIYFQGNSAPDKSGLPSDRFSAERTGGSVSTLTIQRTQQEDSAVYLCASSLAYSLRYEQFFGPGTRLTVL.

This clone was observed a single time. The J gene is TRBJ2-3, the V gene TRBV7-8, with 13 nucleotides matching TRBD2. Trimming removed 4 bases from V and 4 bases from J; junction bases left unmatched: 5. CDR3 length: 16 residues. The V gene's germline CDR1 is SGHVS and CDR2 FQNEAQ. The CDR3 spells CASSSTSGGAPDTQYF. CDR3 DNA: TGTGCCAGCAGCTCAACTAGCGGGGGGGCACCAGATACGCAGTATTTT.